This T cell receptor (beta chain) comes out of a study of blood T cell repertoires in COVID-19. TCRdb keeps only in-frame clones here, not all; method: immunoSEQ multiplex PCR. The repertoire has about 42,000 clones, more than 60% of them found once; the top ten carry 25% to 35%. Germline loops: CDR1 MNHNS, CDR2 SASEGT. There are 15 residues in the CDR3. Trimming took 1 base from V and 0 from J, leaving 7 bases between them. The sample consisted of peripheral blood. The receptor was derived from a woman aged 70-85 years with acute or convalescent COVID-19. V is TRBV6-1 and J is TRBJ1-5; D unresolved. The CDR3 bases are TGTGCCAGCAGTGAAGTCTCTTTTAGCAATCAGCCCCAGCATTTT. The encoded protein is CASSEVSFSNQPQHF.